Given below is one T cell receptor (beta chain) in context. This entry belongs to a study of blood T cell repertoires in COVID-19. Across the whole study: Samples taken during acute and convalescent COVID-19 were collected in the United States, Italy and Spain. T cells, B-cell-depleted T cells, or PBMCs supplied cDNA or gDNA.

Only in-frame clones appear in the TCRdb table, and some are missing; sequencing was by immunoSEQ multiplex PCR. The sample lists about 260,000 clones, approximately 82% occurring once. From germline, CDR1 is KGHSH and CDR2 LQKENI. The CDR3 extends over 15 amino acids. V lost 4 bases and J lost 2; bases outside the gene matches: 5. This receptor was obtained from a woman aged 80 or over with acute or convalescent COVID-19. The chain employs TRBV18 and TRBJ1-1; 9 bases are shared with TRBD1. Sequences were obtained from peripheral blood. For the CDR3, the DNA is TGTGCCAGCTCACGAGGGACAGGGTTAAACACTGAAGCTTTCTTT. Translated: CASSRGTGLNTEAFF.